This TCR beta chain was found in a study of T-cell memory formation after mild COVID-19. Overall study: TCR clusters were mostly donor specific.

TCRdb reanalysed the 5' RACE reads using MiXCR and keeps one entry per CDR3 protein. The sample shows roughly 510,000 distinct CDR3 sequences, around 15% of them seen only once. Trimming stripped 3 bases from V and 1 base from J, with 12 bases between. Germline values: CDR1 LGHNA, CDR2 YSLEER. CDR3 length: 15 amino acids. There are a few counts of this clonotype. Sequencing used PBMCs or a T cell subset sorted from them (not recorded which). The source of this sequence is an adult woman who had mild COVID-19 (a few samples of this study predate the infection). Cell type and time point are not known. The chain joins TRBV4-3 to TRBJ1-1; tentative D call: TRBD1 (5 bases). The CDR3 nucleotides are TGCGCCAGCAGCCAGGACCATAGGGGGAACACTGAAGCTTTCTTT. Amino acids: CASSQDHRGNTEAFF.